This T cell receptor (beta chain) was captured by sequencing in a study of CD8 T cells in ankylosing spondylitis (TCRdb year 2017). Some background on the complete study: The study profiled T cell receptor beta repertoires in healthy donors and ankylosing spondylitis patients to find disease-linked TCR variants. In total, the full study cohort was made up of 85 to 140 healthy donors and more than 20 ankylosing spondylitis patients. Peripheral blood samples were taken, and synovial fluid was additionally collected from ankylosing spondylitis patients. Broad study findings and their caveats: Some motif variants were previously reported in synovial fluid and blood of reactive arthritis patients, suggesting common disease-initiation mechanisms. A TCR beta motif of about eight highly homologous amino acid variants appeared characteristic of blood from ankylosing spondylitis patients. The disease-linked clones were reported as significantly enriched in matched synovial fluid samples from ankylosing spondylitis patients. A CD8+ phenotype was shown by the disease-linked clones, which were found at relatively low frequencies in peripheral blood.

CDR1 and CDR2 are read off the germline V gene as SGHAT and FQNNGV. V loses 1 base at its end and J loses 4 bases; junction bases beyond the gene matches: 7. The CDR3 contains 17 residues, cysteine and phenylalanine counted. Here the CDR3 DNA is all that survives: 51 bases in frame from base 1. This clonotype was counted a few times. Its antigen remains unidentified. No per-base quality is available; no much larger clone lies one base away. Sequencing used an Illumina HiSeq 2500. Quantitative 5'-RACE with molecular barcodes was the method used to prepare the TCR beta libraries. The paper's processing steps were these. A new computational method, built on a probabilistic model of VDJ rearrangement, was used to identify disease-linked TCR variants. TCRdb trimmed the raw reads at Q25, called clones with MiXCR and kept productive beta chains. Rows merge per CDR3 protein into single entries with the most common DNA and genes. What appears here as the V and J calls and clone size reflects TCRdb's work, not the paper's. The sample profile shows some 840,000 distinct CDR3 sequences; 12% of them were found once. The ten largest clones represent 0.51% of the sample.

Sequencing was done on a sample of blood, either unsorted or a sorted T cell fraction (not recorded which). The TCR comes from a male donor with ankylosing spondylitis. Recombination joined TRBV11-2 with TRBJ2-3, with 11 central nucleotides matching TRBD2. The DNA is TGTGCCAGCAGCTTAGGCCGCATAGCGGGAGGGTCAGATACGCAGTATTTT. Its product reads: CASSLGRIAGGSDTQYF.